This T cell receptor beta chain was obtained from a study of T cells after yellow fever vaccination. Conversion of TCR transcripts into cDNA relied on 5'RACE template switching, which added a universal primer site and UMIs. TCRdb redid the calling of the 5' RACE reads with MiXCR, one entry per CDR3 protein. The table records around 600,000 distinct CDR3 sequences, approximately 13% of them present only once. Points on this clonotype: This sequence may be a read error, since a much larger clone differs from it by one base.

This CDR3 is built from 14 residues. Sequencing was performed on PBMCs, taken on the day of the yellow fever booster vaccination. The rearrangement joins TRBV12-3 or TRBV12-4 to TRBJ1-1; D is perhaps TRBD1 (6 bases). The TCR originated in a man aged 25-40 years who received the YFV17D yellow fever vaccine. The CDR3 reads CTSSRTGKNTEAFF. In DNA, the CDR3 is TGTACCAGCAGCCGAACAGGGAAAAACACTGAAGCTTTCTTT.